This paragraph reports one T cell receptor beta chain. Its target is not known. V lost 9 bases, J lost 2 bases, and 3 bases stayed unmatched. This CDR3 spans 14 amino acids. Germline-derived CDR1 and CDR2 are SGHDN and FVKESK. The record originates from a study of cytomegalovirus exposure and HLA in healthy donors. Study observations and caveats: In a later analysis, 15,000 to 20,000 TCR beta sequences were associated with HLA alleles at 0.05 false discovery rate. Researchers left out some V segments, among them TRBV6-2 and TRBV6-3, as indistinguishable.

A multiplex PCR was run with 60 Vbeta primers and 13 Jbeta primers. The assay was immunoSEQ multiplex PCR, and TCRdb's table has in-frame clones only and misses some. Of 120,000 or so clones listed, 75% to 85% were seen once; the top ten hold roughly 9.6%. What was sequenced was PBMCs. This TCR came from a man aged 25 to 40 in good health and CMV-seropositive. The chain carries TRBV14 and TRBJ2-2, with 10 bases fitting TRBD2. CDR3 residues: CASGLAANTGELFF. CDR3 nucleotide sequence: TGTGCCAGTGGACTAGCGGCTAACACCGGGGAGCTGTTTTTT. Combining the CDR3 with reference TRBV14 and TRBJ2-2 gives the whole variable domain EAGVTQFPSHSVIEKGQTVTLRCDPISGHDNLYWYRRVMGKEIKFLLHFVKESKQDESGMPNNRFLAERTGGTYSTLKVQPAELEDSGVYFCASGLAANTGELFFGEGSRLTVL.